The sequence of this T cell receptor beta chain was determined in a study of regulatory T cells in long-lasting Graves disease. Arm-PCR of CDR3 regions and iRepertoire HTBI primers were the basis on which TCR beta libraries were built. Each CDR3 protein is one row after TCRdb ran MiXCR on the multiplex PCR reads. This table has hundreds of thousands of distinct CDR3 sequences, about 30% appearing once. The CDR3 spans 17 residues. Looked up from germline, CDR1 is SGHRS and CDR2 is YFSETQ. The time point was: persistent/refractory GD, antithyroid drugs over 5 years with positive TRAb. Making the TCR library involved RNA that had been extracted from PBMCs. This clonotype was picked up one time. An end of the junction differs from the germline gene, which may be a read error.

The sequence was obtained from a female donor with Graves disease. This chain joins TRBV5-1 and TRBJ1-6, with 7 bases lining up with TRBD1. The sequenced sample was peripheral blood mononuclear cells (PBMCs), obtained when the disease was refractory, from a patient treated with antithyroid drugs. CDR3: CASSLGVTGDYSSPLHF. CDR3 DNA: TGCGCCAGCAGCTTGGGCGTTACAGGGGATTATAGTTCACCCCTCCACTTT.